This TCR beta chain was identified during a study of regulatory T cells in long-lasting Graves disease. The study's findings and limits: Having few samples may have compromised the accuracy.

Researchers made TCR beta libraries by using iRepertoire HTBI primers and running Arm-PCR on CDR3 regions. From the multiplex PCR reads, TCRdb called clonotypes with MiXCR, one entry per CDR3 protein. This table holds hundreds of thousands of distinct CDR3 sequences, roughly a fifth found once. Trimming cost V 5 bases and J 4 bases, with 4 bases left between them. The CDR3 is 12 amino acids. Germline CDR1 SGHRS, CDR2 YFSETQ. Time point noted: persistent/refractory GD, antithyroid drugs over 5 years with positive TRAb. The TCR library was made from RNA that had been extracted from PBMCs in TRIzol. This clonotype was found once. The antigen remains unidentified.

The receptor was isolated from a female donor with Graves disease. V is TRBV5-1 and J is TRBJ1-6; D remains ambiguous. Sequenced material: peripheral blood mononuclear cells (PBMCs), taken when the disease was refractory, from a patient treated with antithyroid drugs. CDR3 residues: CASRDYNSPLHF. The CDR3, as DNA: TGCGCCAGCAGGGATTATAATTCACCCCTCCACTTT.